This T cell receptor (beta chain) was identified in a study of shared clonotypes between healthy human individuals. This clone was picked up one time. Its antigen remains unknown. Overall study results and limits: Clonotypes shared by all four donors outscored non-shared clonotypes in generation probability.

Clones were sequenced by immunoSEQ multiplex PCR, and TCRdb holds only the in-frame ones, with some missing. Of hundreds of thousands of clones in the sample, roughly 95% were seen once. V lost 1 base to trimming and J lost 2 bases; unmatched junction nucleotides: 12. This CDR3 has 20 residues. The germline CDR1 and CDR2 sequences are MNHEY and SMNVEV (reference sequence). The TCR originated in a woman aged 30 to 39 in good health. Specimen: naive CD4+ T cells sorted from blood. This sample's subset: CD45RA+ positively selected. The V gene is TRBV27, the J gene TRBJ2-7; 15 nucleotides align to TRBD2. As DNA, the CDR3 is TGTGCCAGCAGTTTATTTCCGGGACTAGCGGGAGGCCCGCCTACCTACGAGCAGTACTTC. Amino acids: CASSLFPGLAGGPPTYEQYF.